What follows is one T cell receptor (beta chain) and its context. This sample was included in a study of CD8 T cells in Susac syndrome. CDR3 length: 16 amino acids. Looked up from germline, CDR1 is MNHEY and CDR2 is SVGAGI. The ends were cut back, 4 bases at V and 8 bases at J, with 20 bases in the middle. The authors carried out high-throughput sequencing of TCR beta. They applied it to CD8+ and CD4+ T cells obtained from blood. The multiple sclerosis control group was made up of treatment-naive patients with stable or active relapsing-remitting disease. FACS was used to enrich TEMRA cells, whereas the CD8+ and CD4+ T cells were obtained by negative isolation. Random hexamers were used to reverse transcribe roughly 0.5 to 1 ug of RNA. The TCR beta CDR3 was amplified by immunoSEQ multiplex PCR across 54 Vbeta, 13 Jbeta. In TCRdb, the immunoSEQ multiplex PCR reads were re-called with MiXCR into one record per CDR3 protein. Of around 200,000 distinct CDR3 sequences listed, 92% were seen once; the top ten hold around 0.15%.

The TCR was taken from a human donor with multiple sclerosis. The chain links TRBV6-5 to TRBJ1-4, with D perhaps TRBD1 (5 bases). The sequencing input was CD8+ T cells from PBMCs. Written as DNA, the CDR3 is TGTGCCAGCAGTTGGCAGGGCGGTGAGCGGAGCGAAAAACTGTTTTTT. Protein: CASSWQGGERSEKLFF.